The 13 T cell receptor beta chains below come from one sample, sequenced in a study of blood T cells in healthy people across ages. Next came a second PCR, run for about 6 to 12 cycles, which used a sample-barcoded 5' primer along with a J-beta primer mix. MiXCR was run by TCRdb on the 5' RACE reads, yielding one entry per CDR3 protein. The sample has 650,000 to 800,000 distinct CDR3 sequences; more than 40% are singletons. The sequencing sample was made of blood. Receptors originate from a man aged 55-75 years in good health.

Only a few counts were recorded for this clonotype. The rearrangement uses TRBV6-1 and TRBJ1-4; D not certain. V lost 1 base and J lost 0, with 6 bases in between. Germline V gene sequence: CDR1 MNHNS, CDR2 SASEGT. The CDR3 spans 15 residues. The CDR3 coding sequence is TGTGCCAGCAGTGAAGAGGGAACAACTAATGAAAAACTGTTTTTT. Residues: CASSEEGTTNEKLFF.

The chain combines TRBV4-1 with TRBJ2-5; a weak D match, TRBD2 (5 bases). Trimming cost V 0 bases and J 5 bases, with 13 bases left between them. This CDR3 spans 15 amino acids. The germline V gene has CDR1 MGHRA and CDR2 YSYEKL. CDR3 nucleotides: TGCGCCAGCAGCCAAGATCCGCAGCCGGGGGAGACCCAGTACTTC. This sequence encodes CASSQDPQPGETQYF.

The gene calls are TRBV7-9 and TRBJ2-7; 7 bases line up with TRBD1. Germline lookup yields CDR1 SEHNR and CDR2 FQNEAQ (reference sequence). This CDR3 contains 14 residues. The ends lost 5 bases at V and 3 bases at J; junction bases unmatched: 7. CDR3: CASSVQGVFYEQYF. DNA of the CDR3: TGTGCCAGCAGCGTCCAGGGGGTTTTCTACGAGCAGTACTTC.

The CDR3 reads CASSLNKGTGELFF. CDR3 DNA: TGCGCCAGCAGCTTAAACAAGGGAACCGGGGAGCTGTTTTTT. J is TRBJ2-2 and V is TRBV5-1; D is unclear. The CDR3 runs 14 residues. Germline V lookup: CDR1 SGHRS, CDR2 YFSETQ. Trimming took 2 bases from V and 5 from J, leaving 10 bases between them.

The chain joins TRBV4-3 to TRBJ2-6; 7 bases map to TRBD1. The CDR3 covers 16 residues. Per germline, CDR1 LGHNA and CDR2 YSLEER. V shed 1 base and J 1 base; nucleotides not matched to a gene: 1. The CDR3 DNA reads as TGCGCCAGCAGCCAAGTGGGACAGTCTGGGGCCAACGTCCTGACTTTC. Encoded protein: CASSQVGQSGANVLTF.

This CDR3 reads CASSNPGRHTGELFF. The CDR3 DNA sequence: TGTGCCAGCAGCAATCCGGGACGGCACACCGGGGAGCTGTTTTTT. The chain has TRBV7-9 and TRBJ2-2; D might be TRBD1 or TRBD2, each matching 5 bases. This CDR3 has 15 residues. The V and J ends lost 5 bases and 3 bases respectively, with 13 bases between them. Germline lookup yields CDR1 SEHNR and CDR2 FQNEAQ (reference sequence). Combining the CDR3 with reference TRBV7-9 and TRBJ2-2 gives the whole variable domain DTGVSQNPRHKITKRGQNVTFRCDPISEHNRLYWYRQTLGQGPEFLTYFQNEAQLEKSRLLSDRFSAERPKGSFSTLEIQRTEQGDSAMYLCASSNPGRHTGELFFGEGSRLTVL.

This clonotype was counted between two and nine times. The chain combines TRBV7-2 with TRBJ2-2; D remains unclear. The CDR3 loop spans 14 amino acids. Germline V lookup: CDR1 SGHTA, CDR2 FQGNSA. Trimming pared 0 bases from V and 4 bases from J, leaving 6 bases between. Here the CDR3 reads CASSLAGSTGELFF. The CDR3 DNA follows: TGTGCCAGCAGCTTAGCCGGCAGCACCGGGGAGCTGTTTTTT.

In regard to this clonotype: Its ends do not fully match the called genes, so a read error is possible. V gene TRBV6-2 or TRBV6-3 combines with J gene TRBJ1-5; 10 nucleotides match TRBD1. CDR3 length: 14 amino acids. CDR1 MNHEY and CDR2 SVGEGT come from the germline V gene. In DNA form, the CDR3 reads TGTGCCAGCAGTCGGACAGGGGGGGATCAGCCCCGGCATTTT. Amino acid sequence: CASSRTGGDQPRHF.

This clonotype was seen a single time. The CDR3 sequence: CSARGSRVSVSETQYF. The CDR3 DNA sequence: TGCAGTGCTAGAGGGTCCCGAGTCAGTGTCTCGGAGACCCAGTACTTC. This chain uses TRBV20-1 with TRBJ2-7; unclear D gene. Matching the DNA end better, TRBJ2-5 makes the J call doubtful. CDR1 and CDR2 from the germline V gene are DFQATT and SNEGSKA (reference sequence). CDR3 size: 16 residues.

This clonotype was observed a handful of times. The rearrangement links TRBV7-2 to TRBJ1-2, with D possibly TRBD1 on 6 matching bases. V lost 6 bases and J lost 8, with 19 bases in between. This CDR3 has 14 residues. Germline-derived CDR1 and CDR2 are SGHTA and FQGNSA. CDR3 DNA: TGTGCCAGCAGGAGGGAGGGGGGGGCTTTAGGCTACACCTTC. Its translation is CASRREGGALGYTF.

The chain carries TRBV21-1 and TRBJ2-3; TRBD1 is taken as the D call from the table, unchecked against the DNA. TRBV21-1 is a recognized pseudogene. This CDR3 has 17 residues. The CDR3 reads CASSKLDGGIATDTQYF. The CDR3 nucleotides are TGTGCCAGCAGCAAGTTGGACGGGGGGATTGCCACAGATACGCAGTATTTT.

Comments on this clonotype: A junction boundary mismatches the germline segment, possibly from a read error. This chain joins TRBV30 and TRBJ1-1; unclear D gene. This CDR3 spans 12 amino acids. Germline CDR1 is GTSNPN and CDR2 is SVGIG (reference sequence). The CDR3 coding sequence is TGTGCCGGGAGTGTGAGGACCACTGAAGCTTTCTTT. It translates to CAGSVRTTEAFF.

The chain employs TRBV9 and TRBJ1-5; a weak D match, TRBD1 (6 bases). The germline CDR1 and CDR2 sequences are SGDLS and YYNGEE. V lost 2 bases, J lost 4 bases, and 10 bases lay in between. The CDR3 consists of 14 residues. The CDR3 sequence: CASSVFRGNQPQHF. The CDR3 DNA reads TGTGCCAGCAGCGTCTTCAGGGGAAATCAGCCCCAGCATTTT.